This T cell receptor (beta chain) was sequenced in a study of blood T cell repertoires in COVID-19. Study-level information: COVID-19 samples from acute and convalescent phases originated in the United States, Italy and Spain. Sources were T cells, B-cell-depleted T cells, or PBMCs; the material itself was cDNA or gDNA.

Under the authors' procedure: Reference gene primer amplification yielded estimated nucleated cell counts. Data came from immunoSEQ multiplex PCR; TCRdb stores just in-frame clones and leaves some out. V, J and clone size were drawn from that table, and D and trimming were deduced from the DNA. The sample holds about 99,000 clones; 84% are singletons and the top ten take less than 2%. This CDR3 spans 16 amino acids. From germline, CDR1 is SGHNT and CDR2 YYREEE (reference sequence). Trimming left V 2 bases short and J 0 bases short, with 12 bases between. The genes are TRBV5-4 and TRBJ2-1; D unclear. This receptor was obtained from a man aged 65 to 85 with active or convalescent COVID-19. The sample comprised peripheral blood. DNA for the CDR3: TGTGCCAGCAGCTTAGGAGCGACCCGCTCCTACAATGAGCAGTTCTTC. The encoded protein is CASSLGATRSYNEQFF.